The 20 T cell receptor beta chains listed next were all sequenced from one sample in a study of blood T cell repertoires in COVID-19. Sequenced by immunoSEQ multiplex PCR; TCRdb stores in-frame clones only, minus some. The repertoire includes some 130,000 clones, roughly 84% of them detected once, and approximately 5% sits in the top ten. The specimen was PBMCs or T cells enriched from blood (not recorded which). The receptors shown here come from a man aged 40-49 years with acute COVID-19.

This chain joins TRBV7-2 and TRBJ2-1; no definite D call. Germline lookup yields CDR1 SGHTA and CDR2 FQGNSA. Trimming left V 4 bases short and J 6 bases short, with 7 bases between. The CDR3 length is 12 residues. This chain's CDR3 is CASSYSFNEQFF. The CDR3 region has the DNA TGTGCCAGCAGCTACAGCTTCAATGAGCAGTTCTTC.

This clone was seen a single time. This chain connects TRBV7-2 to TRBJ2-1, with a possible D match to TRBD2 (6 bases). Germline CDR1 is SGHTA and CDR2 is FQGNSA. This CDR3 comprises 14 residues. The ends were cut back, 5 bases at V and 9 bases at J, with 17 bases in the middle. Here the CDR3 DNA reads TGTGCCAGCAGCACTAGTCCTAGCGTTACTGAGCAGTTCTTC. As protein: CASSTSPSVTEQFF.

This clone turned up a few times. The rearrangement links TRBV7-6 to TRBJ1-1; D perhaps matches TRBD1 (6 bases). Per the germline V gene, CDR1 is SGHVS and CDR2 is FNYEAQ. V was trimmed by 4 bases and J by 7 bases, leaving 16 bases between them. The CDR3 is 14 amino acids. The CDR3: CASSWVGAPNEAFF. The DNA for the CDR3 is TGTGCCAGCAGCTGGGTGGGGGCGCCGAATGAAGCTTTCTTT. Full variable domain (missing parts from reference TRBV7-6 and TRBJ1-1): GAGVSQSPRYKVTKRGQDVALRCDPISGHVSLYWYRQALGQGPEFLTYFNYEAQQDKSGLPNDRFSAERPEGSISTLTIQRTEQRDSAMYRCASSWVGAPNEAFFGQGTRLTVV.

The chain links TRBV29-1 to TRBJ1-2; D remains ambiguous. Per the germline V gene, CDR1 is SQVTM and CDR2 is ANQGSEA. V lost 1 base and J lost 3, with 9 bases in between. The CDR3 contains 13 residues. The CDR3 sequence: CSVEGGQDYGYTF. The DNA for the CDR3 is TGCAGCGTTGAAGGAGGGCAAGACTATGGCTACACCTTC.

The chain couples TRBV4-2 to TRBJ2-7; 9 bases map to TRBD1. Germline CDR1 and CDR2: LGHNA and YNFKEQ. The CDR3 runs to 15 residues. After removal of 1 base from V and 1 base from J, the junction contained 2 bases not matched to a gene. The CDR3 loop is CASSQAGQGSYEQYF. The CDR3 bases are TGTGCCAGCAGCCAAGCGGGACAGGGTTCCTACGAGCAGTACTTC.

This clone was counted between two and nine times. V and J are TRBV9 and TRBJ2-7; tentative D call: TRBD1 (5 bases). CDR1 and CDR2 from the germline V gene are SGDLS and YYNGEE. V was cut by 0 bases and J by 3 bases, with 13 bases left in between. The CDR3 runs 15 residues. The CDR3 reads CASSVAENRFYEQYF. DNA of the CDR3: TGTGCCAGCAGCGTAGCTGAGAACAGGTTCTACGAGCAGTACTTC.

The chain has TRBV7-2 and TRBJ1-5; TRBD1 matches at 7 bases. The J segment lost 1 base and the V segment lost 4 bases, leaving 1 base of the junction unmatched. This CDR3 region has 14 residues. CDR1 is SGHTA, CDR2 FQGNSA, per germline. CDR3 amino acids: CASSWDSSNQPQHF. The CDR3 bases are TGTGCCAGCAGCTGGGACAGCAGCAATCAGCCCCAGCATTTT. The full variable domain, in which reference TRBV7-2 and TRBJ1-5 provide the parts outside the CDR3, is GAGVSQSPSNKVTEKGKDVELRCDPISGHTALYWYRQSLGQGLEFLIYFQGNSAPDKSGLPSDRFSAERTGGSVSTLTIQRTQQEDSAVYLCASSWDSSNQPQHFGDGTRLSIL.

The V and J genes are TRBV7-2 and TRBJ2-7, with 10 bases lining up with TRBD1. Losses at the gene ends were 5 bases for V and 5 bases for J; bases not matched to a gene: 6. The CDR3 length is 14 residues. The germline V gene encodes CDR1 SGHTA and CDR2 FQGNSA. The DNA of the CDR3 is TGTGCCAGCAGCCCTCGACAGGGGGCGGACGAGCAGTACTTC. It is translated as CASSPRQGADEQYF.

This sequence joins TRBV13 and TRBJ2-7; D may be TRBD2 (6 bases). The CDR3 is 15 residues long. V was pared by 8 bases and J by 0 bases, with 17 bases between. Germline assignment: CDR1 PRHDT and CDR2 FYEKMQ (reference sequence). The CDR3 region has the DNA TGTGCCAGCCGTAAGGGAGGACCCCTCTCCTACGAGCAGTACTTC. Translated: CASRKGGPLSYEQYF.

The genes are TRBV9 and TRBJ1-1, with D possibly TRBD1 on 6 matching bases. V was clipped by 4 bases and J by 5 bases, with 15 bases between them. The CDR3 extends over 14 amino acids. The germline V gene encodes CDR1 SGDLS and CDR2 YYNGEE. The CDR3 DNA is TGTGCCAGCAGCAGAGCAGGGGCGAGTACTGAAGCTTTCTTT. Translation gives CASSRAGASTEAFF.

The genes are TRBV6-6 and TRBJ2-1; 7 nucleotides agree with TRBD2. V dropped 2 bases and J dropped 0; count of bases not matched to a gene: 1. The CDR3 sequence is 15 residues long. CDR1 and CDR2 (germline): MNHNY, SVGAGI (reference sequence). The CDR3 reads CASSYPSGSYNEQFF. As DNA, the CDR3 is TGTGCCAGCAGTTACCCTAGCGGCTCCTACAATGAGCAGTTCTTC.

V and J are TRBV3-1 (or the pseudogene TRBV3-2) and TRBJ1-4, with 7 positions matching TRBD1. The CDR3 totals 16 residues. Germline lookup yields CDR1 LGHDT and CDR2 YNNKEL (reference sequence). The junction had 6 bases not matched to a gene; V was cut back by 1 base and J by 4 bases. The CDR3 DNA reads TGTGCCAGCAGCCAAGCGCTACAGGGGATTAATGAAAAACTGTTTTTT. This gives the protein CASSQALQGINEKLFF.

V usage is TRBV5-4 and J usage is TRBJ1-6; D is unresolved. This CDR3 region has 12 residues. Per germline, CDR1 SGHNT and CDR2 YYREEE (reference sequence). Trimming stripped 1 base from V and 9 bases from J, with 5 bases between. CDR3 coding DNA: TGTGCCAGCAGCTTGTTCGGTTCACCCCTCCACTTT. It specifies CASSLFGSPLHF. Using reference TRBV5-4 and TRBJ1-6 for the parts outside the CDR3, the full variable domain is ETGVTQSPTHLIKTRGQQVTLRCSSQSGHNTVSWYQQALGQGPQFIFQYYREEENGRGNFPPRFSGLQFPNYSSELNVNALELDDSALYLCASSLFGSPLHFGNGTRLTVT.

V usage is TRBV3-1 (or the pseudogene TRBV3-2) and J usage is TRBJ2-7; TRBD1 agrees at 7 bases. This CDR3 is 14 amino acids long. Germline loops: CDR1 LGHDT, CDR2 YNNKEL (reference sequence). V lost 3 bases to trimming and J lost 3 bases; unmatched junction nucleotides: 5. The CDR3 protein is CASSQLRQGYEQYF. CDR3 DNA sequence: TGTGCCAGCAGCCAGCTTCGACAGGGCTACGAGCAGTACTTC.

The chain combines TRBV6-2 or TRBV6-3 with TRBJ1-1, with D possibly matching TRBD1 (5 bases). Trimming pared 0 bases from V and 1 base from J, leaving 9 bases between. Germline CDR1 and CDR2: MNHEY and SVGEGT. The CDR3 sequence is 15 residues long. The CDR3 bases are TGTGCCAGCAGTTACTCGGTGGGGCGGAACACTGAAGCTTTCTTT. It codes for CASSYSVGRNTEAFF.

The CDR3 region is CATRGTGASPLHF. The CDR3 DNA reads as TGTGCCACCAGAGGGACAGGGGCTTCACCCCTCCACTTT. The chain combines TRBV15 with TRBJ1-6; 10 bases line up with TRBD1. Germline assignment: CDR1 LNHNV and CDR2 YYDKDF (reference sequence). The V and J ends lost 6 bases and 9 bases, in that order; junction bases with no gene match: 2. CDR3 size: 13 residues.

CDR3 region: CASSLLTGEGETQYF. DNA of the CDR3: TGTGCCAGCAGCCTCCTGACAGGGGAGGGAGAGACCCAGTACTTC. This chain uses TRBV9 with TRBJ2-5; the D gene is possibly TRBD1 (8 bases). V was shortened by 4 bases and J by 4 bases, with 17 bases between the two germline ends. The CDR3 contains 15 residues. Germline CDR1 and CDR2: SGDLS and YYNGEE.

The CDR3 DNA sequence: TGTGCCAGCAGCCCCCCGGGCACAGATACGCAGTATTTT. Residues: CASSPPGTDTQYF. The chain joins TRBV4-2 to TRBJ2-3; D ambiguous. Trimming took 4 bases from V and 1 from J, leaving 6 bases between them. Germline CDR1 reads LGHNA; CDR2 reads YNFKEQ. This CDR3 has 13 residues.

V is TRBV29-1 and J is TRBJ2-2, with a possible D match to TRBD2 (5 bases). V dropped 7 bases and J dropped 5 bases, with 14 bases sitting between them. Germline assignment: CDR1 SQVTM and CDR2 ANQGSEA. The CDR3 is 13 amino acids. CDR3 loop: CSGQSGETGELFF. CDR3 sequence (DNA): TGCAGCGGGCAGTCCGGGGAAACCGGGGAGCTGTTTTTT.

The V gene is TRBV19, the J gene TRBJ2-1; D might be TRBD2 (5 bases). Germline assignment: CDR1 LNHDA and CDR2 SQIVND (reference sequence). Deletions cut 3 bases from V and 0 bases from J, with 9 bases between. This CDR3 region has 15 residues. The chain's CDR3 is CASSIQRSSYNEQFF. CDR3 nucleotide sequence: TGTGCCAGTAGTATCCAGCGGAGCTCCTACAATGAGCAGTTCTTC.